This paragraph reports one TCR beta chain. The antigen is not known. This entry comes from a study of siplizumab effects on memory and regulatory T cells. Whole-study results and caveats: Unstimulated subset assignment was obtained for only a minor fraction of alloreactive clones. In roughly 75-96% of proliferating CD4+ or CD8+ clones, a naive or memory phenotype could not be assigned. Apparently more diverse than memory cells, naive T cells also seemed major alloresponse contributors.

With V trimmed by 6 bases and J by 6 bases, 6 bases remained unmatched. CDR3 length: 13 amino acids. Germline V gene lookup returns CDR1 ENHRY and CDR2 SYGVKD. Assay used: immunoSEQ multiplex PCR; TCRdb lists only in-frame clones, some missing. Altogether about 100,000 clones are present, around 94% being singletons, with the ten largest covering under 0.65%. The chain employs TRBV10-3 and TRBJ2-7; 9 bases are shared with TRBD2. The origin of this receptor is a human donor in good health. Sequencing was carried out using Tregs sorted from blood. Here the CDR3 reads CAIREGLAGEQYF. In DNA form, the CDR3 reads TGTGCCATCAGGGAGGGACTAGCAGGCGAGCAGTACTTC.